The clone carrying this T cell receptor beta chain was detected a few times. Antigen specificity is unknown. UMIs and sample barcodes were carried by the TCR alpha and TCR beta cDNA libraries that 5'RACE produced using constant-segment primers. TCRdb re-called the 5' RACE reads with MiXCR, one entry per CDR3 protein. The sample holds just under 550,000 distinct CDR3 sequences, around 20% seen once. This sample is part of a study of T-cell memory formation after mild COVID-19. Across the study: The study found TCR clusters largely donor specific. Study results and limitations: Contracting clones from day 15 to 85 had balanced CD4/CD8; later expanders favoured CD4+. Pre-infection memory held some responding clones, suggesting pre-existing cross-reactive T cells responded.

This CDR3 is 13 amino acids long. V lost 2 bases and J 0 bases, leaving 4 bases between the germline ends. Looked up from germline, CDR1 is SGHRS and CDR2 is YFSETQ. This sequence was found in an adult woman who had mild COVID-19 (a few samples of this study predate the infection). Cell type and time point are not known. The chain links TRBV5-1 to TRBJ2-3; D unclear. The sample comprised PBMCs or a T cell subset sorted from them (not recorded which). The DNA of the CDR3 is TGCGCCAGCAGCTTTAGGAGCACAGATACGCAGTATTTT. This gives the protein CASSFRSTDTQYF.